This paragraph covers one T cell receptor beta chain sequence. Authors' methods: Amplification with reference gene primers provided the estimates of nucleated cell counts. Data came from immunoSEQ multiplex PCR; TCRdb stores just in-frame clones and leaves some out. D and trimming were read from the DNA, whereas the V and J calls and clone size are those reported in that table. This sample has 390,000 or so clones, with 70% to 90% found just once. These data originate in a study of blood T cell repertoires in COVID-19. About the research overall: Sites across the United States, Italy and Spain contributed samples from acute and convalescent COVID-19. From T cells, B-cell-depleted T cells, or PBMCs came the material, which was cDNA or gDNA.

Trimming stripped 6 bases from V and 4 bases from J, with 16 bases between. This CDR3 region has 14 residues. Germline V gene data show CDR1 as SNHLY and CDR2 as FYNNEI. A Seattle source enrolled patients during active infection and followed them longitudinally. Input material: peripheral blood. The chain employs TRBV2 and TRBJ2-7, with TRBD2 as a possible D gene (6 bases). The clonotype comes from a woman aged 25 to 39 with COVID-19, enrolled during active disease. The CDR3 here is CASSEEGLGYEQYF. For the CDR3, the DNA is TGTGCCAGCAGCGAGGAGGGGTTAGGGTACGAGCAGTACTTC.